This T cell receptor (beta chain) originates from a study of blood T cells in healthy people across ages. About the study: About one barcoded beta molecule per two T cells came from capture by template switching.

This clonotype was detected only a few times. Through a sample-barcoded 5' primer and a J-beta primer mix, a second PCR was run for 7 to 11 cycles. Using its own MiXCR run on the 5' RACE reads, TCRdb lists one record per CDR3 protein. The sample has fewer than 750,000 distinct CDR3 sequences, 40% to 55% seen once. Germline loops: CDR1 SEHNR, CDR2 FQNEAQ (reference sequence). Unmatched junction bases numbered 10, after V lost 5 bases and J lost 4 bases. This CDR3 comprises 15 residues. The gene calls are TRBV7-9 and TRBJ1-2; 7 bases align to TRBD1. The clonotype was recovered from an elderly man in good health. Sequenced material: blood. CDR3 sequence reads: CASSPRGRSFYGYTF. CDR3 coding DNA: TGTGCCAGCAGCCCCAGGGGGAGGTCATTCTATGGCTACACCTTC.